A selection of T cell receptor beta chains follows, all from one sample in a study of blood T cell repertoires in COVID-19. TCRdb keeps only in-frame clones here, not all; method: immunoSEQ multiplex PCR. The sample consists of 74,000 or so clones, roughly 88% of them appearing once. What was sequenced was peripheral blood. These receptors were obtained from a human donor in a cohort sampled during active COVID-19. The CDR3 runs from the conserved cysteine through the conserved F or W. D genes are given only for firm matches. Rows give clone size only sometimes, using once, few, many, or a class for an expanded clone.

-	TRBV5-1	TRBJ2-1	-	TGCGCCAGCCGCAGCGGGCGGAGCTCCTACAATGAGCAGTTCTTC	CASRSGRSSYNEQFF
TRBD2	TRBV7-8	TRBJ2-2	-	TGTGCCAGCAGCTTCAATGGCGGGGGGGCCTCGGCCGGGGAGCTGTTTTTT	CASSFNGGGASAGELFF
TRBD1	TRBV27	TRBJ1-4	-	TGTGCCAGCGGGACAGCTAATGAAAAACTGTTTTTT	CASGTANEKLFF
-	TRBV7-2	TRBJ1-5	-	TGTGCCAGCAGCTTCGCCGGGGAGTCTTATCAGCCCCAGCATTTT	CASSFAGESYQPQHF
-	TRBV25-1	TRBJ2-1	-	TGTGCCAGCAGTGTGTATGGCTCATCCAATGAGCAGTTCTTC	CASSVYGSSNEQFF
-	TRBV6-4	TRBJ1-2	-	TGTGCCAGCATGAATCCTGGGCCCGGAGGGGCTAACTATGGCTACACCTTC	CASMNPGPGGANYGYTF
TRBD1	TRBV10-1	TRBJ2-7	-	TGCGCCAGCAGTGGGTCACGGGACAGGGGCGACGAGCAGTACTTC	CASSGSRDRGDEQYF
-	TRBV28	TRBJ2-4	-	TGTGCCAGCAGCCCGCCTAGGGGGTGGGAAGGGCGTCGCATTCAGTACTTC	CASSPPRGWEGRRIQYF
-	TRBV19	TRBJ2-5	-	TGTGCCAGTAGTTGGGGAGTCCAAGAGACCCAGTACTTC	CASSWGVQETQYF
-	TRBV7-2	TRBJ2-7	-	TGTGCCAGCAGCTTAGACCCCTCGGGGGAGCAGTACTTC	CASSLDPSGEQYF
TRBD2	TRBV3-1/TRBV3-2	TRBJ2-1	once	TGTGCCAGCAGCCAGGGCGGGAGAGGGTCCTACAATGAGCAGTTCTTC	CASSQGGRGSYNEQFF
-	TRBV28	TRBJ1-2	once	TGTGCCAGCAGTGCTAGCGTGTACAGGCCTAACTATGGCTACACCTTC	CASSASVYRPNYGYTF
-	TRBV10-3	TRBJ2-7	-	TGTGCCATCAGTGATTCCGGCAGAGGGAACGGGCAGTACTTC	CAISDSGRGNGQYF
-	TRBV25-1	TRBJ2-3	-	TGTGCCAGCTCCTGGACTGGGAGCACAGATACGCAGTATTTT	CASSWTGSTDTQYF
-	TRBV28	TRBJ1-1	-	TGTGCCAGCAGTTCCGGGACATCCTTGGGGGCTTTCTTT	CASSSGTSLGAFF
TRBD2	TRBV4-3	TRBJ2-5	-	TGCGCCAGCAGCCTCGAGCGGGAGTCTCAAGAGACCCAGTACTTC	CASSLERESQETQYF
-	TRBV2	TRBJ1-5	-	TGTGCCACCAGGAGTTTTAGCAATCAGCCCCAGCATTTT	CATRSFSNQPQHF
-	TRBV4-1	TRBJ1-2	-	TGCGCCAGCAGCCAAGTCTTACTAGGAGGTAAGGCTGGCTACACCTTC	CASSQVLLGGKAGYTF
-	TRBV28	TRBJ1-1	-	TGTGCCAGCAGGCTCGTGACAGGCCCAACTATGAACACTGAAGCTTTCTTT	CASRLVTGPTMNTEAFF
TRBD2	TRBV7-8	TRBJ2-3	-	TGTGCCAGCAGCTATGCTAGCGGGGGGCTTGATACGCAGTATTTT	CASSYASGGLDTQYF
-	TRBV4-1	TRBJ2-7	once	TGCGCCAGCAGCCAAGATAGCCGCGGCTACGAGCAGTACTTC	CASSQDSRGYEQYF
-	TRBV18	TRBJ1-2	-	TGTGCCAGCTCACTAGACAGCCGCGGAGGCTACACCTTC	CASSLDSRGGYTF
TRBD1	TRBV9	TRBJ1-4	once	TGTGCCAGCAGCGTAGGCGGTGGGACAGGGGGTACTAATGAAAAACTGTTTTTT	CASSVGGGTGGTNEKLFF
-	TRBV5-4	TRBJ2-7	-	TGTGCCAGCAGCTTGGAGGCAGGGGTTGTCCACGAGCAGTACTTC	CASSLEAGVVHEQYF
-	TRBV28	TRBJ1-3	-	TGTGCCAGCAGTACAACAGGAGAATCTGGAAACACCATATATTTT	CASSTTGESGNTIYF
TRBD1	TRBV19	TRBJ2-5	-	TGTGCCAGTAGTCCCCCGGGCAGGGGGGAGACCCAGTACTTC	CASSPPGRGETQYF
TRBD1	TRBV14	TRBJ1-6	-	TGTGCCAGCAGCCAAGTGGGGACAGGGAATTCACCCCTCCACTTT	CASSQVGTGNSPLHF
-	TRBV5-4	TRBJ1-2	-	TGTGCCAGCAGCTTGGGCAGGGTTTTCTATGGCTACACCTTC	CASSLGRVFYGYTF
-	TRBV2	TRBJ2-3	-	TGTGCCAGCAGTGGGGGGAGGAGCACAGATACGCAGTATTTT	CASSGGRSTDTQYF
TRBD2	TRBV20-1	TRBJ2-1	-	TGCAGTGCTAGTGCCTTGGAGGAGCGGGATCCCTACAATGAGCAGTTCTTC	CSASALEERDPYNEQFF
-	TRBV23-1	TRBJ2-7	-	TGCGCCAGCAGTCATGGCAGTTCCTACGAGCAGTACTTC	CASSHGSSYEQYF
TRBD1	TRBV5-4	TRBJ1-3	-	TGTGCCAGCAGTAACCGGGACAGGGGGTATGGTAGTGGAAACACCATATATTTT	CASSNRDRGYGSGNTIYF
-	TRBV30	TRBJ1-1	-	TGTGCCTGGAGATGGGGGGTTGGGGAGACTGAAGCTTTCTTT	CAWRWGVGETEAFF
TRBD1	TRBV27	TRBJ2-7	-	TGTGCCAGCAGTGAAGGACAGGCTGGTGAGCAGTACTTC	CASSEGQAGEQYF
TRBD1	TRBV27	TRBJ1-2	-	TGTGCCAGCAGTTTATCACCGAGACAGGGGGTTAACTATGGCTACACCTTC	CASSLSPRQGVNYGYTF
TRBD2	TRBV7-9	TRBJ2-1	-	TGTGCCAGTAAGGTAGCGGGGGGTAATGAGCAGTTCTTC	CASKVAGGNEQFF
-	TRBV28	TRBJ2-3	once	TGTGCCAGCTCTAATCTCGGCAGGTCGCAGGATACGCAGTATTTT	CASSNLGRSQDTQYF
TRBD2	TRBV7-6	TRBJ2-3	-	TGTGCCAGCAGCGTCGGACCGGGACTAGCGGGGACAGATACGCAGTATTTT	CASSVGPGLAGTDTQYF
-	TRBV7-2	TRBJ1-5	-	TGTGCCAGCAGCTTAGGCGCCATTAGGACAGATAGCAATCAGCCCCAGCATTTT	CASSLGAIRTDSNQPQHF
TRBD1	TRBV10-2	TRBJ2-7	-	TGCGCCAGCAGGGACGGGACAGCTCACTCCTACGAGCAGTACTTC	CASRDGTAHSYEQYF
TRBD2	TRBV24-1	TRBJ2-5	-	TGTGCCACCAGTGATCTACCCGGGACTAGCCAAGAGACCCAGTACTTC	CATSDLPGTSQETQYF